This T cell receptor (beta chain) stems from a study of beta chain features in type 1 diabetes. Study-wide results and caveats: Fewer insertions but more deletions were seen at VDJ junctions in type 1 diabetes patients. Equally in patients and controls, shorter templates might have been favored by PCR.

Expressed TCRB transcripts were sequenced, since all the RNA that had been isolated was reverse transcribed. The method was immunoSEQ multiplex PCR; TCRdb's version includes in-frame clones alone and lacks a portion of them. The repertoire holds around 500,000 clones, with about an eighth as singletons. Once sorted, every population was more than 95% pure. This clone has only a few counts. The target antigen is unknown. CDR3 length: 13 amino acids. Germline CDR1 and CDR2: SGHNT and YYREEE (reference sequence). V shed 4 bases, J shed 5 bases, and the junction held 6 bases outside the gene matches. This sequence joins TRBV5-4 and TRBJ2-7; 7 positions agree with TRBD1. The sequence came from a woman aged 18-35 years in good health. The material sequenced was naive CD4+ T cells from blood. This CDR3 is CASSPRTGNEQYF. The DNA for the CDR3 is TGTGCCAGCAGCCCTCGGACAGGAAACGAGCAGTACTTC.